The source of this T cell receptor beta chain is a study of control samples from healthy donors and cancer patients. Germline V gene data show CDR1 as MDHEN and CDR2 as SYDVKM. V shed 7 bases and J shed 3 bases, with 18 bases lying between them. The CDR3 is 15 amino acids. The assay was immunoSEQ multiplex PCR, and TCRdb's table has in-frame clones only and misses some. The profile shows 120,000 to 150,000 clones, 90% to 95% of them singletons. Sequenced material: blood. The chain has TRBV28 and TRBJ2-5; tentatively, D is TRBD2 (6 bases). This sequence originates from a man in his forties in good health. Here the CDR3 reads CASTFGGAIEETQYF. CDR3 DNA sequence: TGTGCCAGCACCTTCGGGGGAGCTATTGAAGAGACCCAGTACTTC.